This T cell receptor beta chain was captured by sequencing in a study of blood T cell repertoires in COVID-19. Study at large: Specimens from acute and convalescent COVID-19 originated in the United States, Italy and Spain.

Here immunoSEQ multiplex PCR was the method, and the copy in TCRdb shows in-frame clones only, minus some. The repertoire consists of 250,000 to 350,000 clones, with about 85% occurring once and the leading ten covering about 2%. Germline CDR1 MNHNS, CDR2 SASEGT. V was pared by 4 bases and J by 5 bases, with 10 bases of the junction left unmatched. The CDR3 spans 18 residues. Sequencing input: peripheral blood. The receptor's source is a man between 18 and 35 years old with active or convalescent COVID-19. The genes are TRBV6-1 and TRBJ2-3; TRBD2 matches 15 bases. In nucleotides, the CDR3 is TGTGCCAGCAGTGGAACTGGACTAGCGGGAGGGCCGATAGATACGCAGTATTTT. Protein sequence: CASSGTGLAGGPIDTQYF.